This T cell receptor (beta chain) is drawn from a study of response to subunit inactivated influenza vaccine. Findings of the study overall: The authors offered the suggestion that each seasonal influenza vaccination recruits few new T cells.

TCRdb ran MiXCR on the RT-PCR reads and lists one entry per CDR3 protein. The data hold about 830,000 distinct CDR3 sequences, with roughly 18% observed a single time. The V gene's germline CDR1 is SGHKS and CDR2 YYEKEE (reference sequence). The V and J ends lost 2 bases and 6 bases respectively, with 15 bases between them. The CDR3 runs 15 residues. As regards this clonotype: What it binds is unknown.

The sequence was obtained from a man aged 45 to 65 who received an inactivated influenza vaccine. The sample was PBMCs from blood, taken 5 days after vaccination. The chain carries TRBV5-5 and TRBJ2-1, with D perhaps TRBD2 (6 bases). The CDR3 region has the DNA TGTGCCAGCAGCTTTTGGAGGGGCATAGGCAATGAGCAGTTCTTC. Residues: CASSFWRGIGNEQFF.